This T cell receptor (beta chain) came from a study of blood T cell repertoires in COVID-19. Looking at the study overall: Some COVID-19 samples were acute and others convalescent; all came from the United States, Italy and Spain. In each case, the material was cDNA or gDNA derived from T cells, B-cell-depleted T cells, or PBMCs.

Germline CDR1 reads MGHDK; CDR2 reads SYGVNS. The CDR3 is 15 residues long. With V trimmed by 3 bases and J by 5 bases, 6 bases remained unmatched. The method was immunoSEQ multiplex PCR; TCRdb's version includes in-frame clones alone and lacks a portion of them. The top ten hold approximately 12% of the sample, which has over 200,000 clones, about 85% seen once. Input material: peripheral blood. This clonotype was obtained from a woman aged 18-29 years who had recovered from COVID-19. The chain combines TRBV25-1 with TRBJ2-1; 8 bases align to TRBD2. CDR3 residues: CASSDPGGPNNEQFF. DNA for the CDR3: TGTGCCAGCAGTGACCCGGGAGGGCCGAACAATGAGCAGTTCTTC.